The 9 T cell receptor beta chains below all came from one sample that was sequenced in a study of CD8+ T cells in alopecia areata. Extracted RNA was reverse transcribed, and the resulting cDNA served as sequencing template. Produced via immunoSEQ multiplex PCR; TCRdb's table is partial and in-frame only. The data show 270,000 or so clones, none appearing only once, with more than 1% held by the ten largest. Cutaneous lymph node cells were pooled, and they were sorted using CD4, CD8alpha, NKG2D, NKG2ACE and other markers. Source material: CD4+ T cells sorted from a lymph node. Receptors originate from a C3H/HeJ mouse with alopecia areata. Strain haplotype (MHC): H2-k.

This clone was observed a few times. The gene names given are mouse names. The observed sequence ends 4 residues before the CDR3 terminus, with the missing tail filled in from the germline J gene. This sequence joins TRBV19 and TRBJ2-4, with 7 bases matching TRBD2. The CDR3 consists of 13 residues. From germline, CDR1 is FNHDT and CDR2 SITEND (reference sequence). Unmatched junction bases numbered 3, after V lost 5 bases and J lost 3 bases. The DNA read from the CDR3 is TGTGCCAGCAGCCCGGACTGGCAAAAC. Protein product: CASSPDWQN. The full-length CDR3 reads as CASSPDWQNTLYF.

As regards this clone: A much larger clone differs by one base, so this may be a read error. Genes here carry mouse names. The observed sequence ends 4 residues before the CDR3 terminus, with the missing tail filled in from the germline J gene. V is TRBV13-2 and J is TRBJ2-5; D perhaps matches TRBD1 (5 bases). The CDR3 spans 12 residues. Germline V gene lookup returns CDR1 NNHNN and CDR2 SYGAGS (reference sequence). The CDR3 loop is CASGEAGDTQYF. The sequenced CDR3 bases are TGTGCCAGCGGTGAGGCAGGGGAC.

Concerning this clone itself: The germline and genes are mouse ones. From the germline J gene comes the end of the CDR3, since the read stops 4 residues before it. This specimen includes other DNA sequences encoding the same CDR3. The V gene is TRBV5, the J gene TRBJ2-5, with 9 bases fitting TRBD2. Germline CDR1 LGHNA, CDR2 YNLKQL (reference sequence). CDR3 size: 15 residues. The trim removed 1 base at V and 2 bases at J, leaving 1 base unmatched. The CDR3 region is CASSQVGGRQDTQYF. The sequenced CDR3 bases are TGTGCCAGCAGCCAAGTGGGGGGGCGCCAAGAC.

The sample holds many counts of this clone. Gene names and germline match the mouse. The read terminates 3 residues ahead of where the CDR3 ends, so the germline J gene completes it. The chain uses TRBV17 and TRBJ1-6; 7 bases fit TRBD1. TRBJ1-6 is annotated as an ORF whose role is uncertain. V was pared by 1 base and J by 5 bases, with 2 bases of the junction left unmatched. The CDR3 is 15 amino acids. Germline CDR1 MNHDT, CDR2 YYDKIL. The CDR3 DNA, read in part, is TGTGCTAGCAGTAGAGGCGGGACAGATAATTCGCCC. Protein product: CASSRGGTDNSP. In full, the CDR3 reads CASSRGGTDNSPLYF.

This clone occurred many times. Gene names denote mouse genes. The CDR3 extends 4 residues past the end of the read, so its final part is completed from the germline J gene. V gene TRBV17 combines with J gene TRBJ2-1; 10 bases are a match to TRBD1. The germline V gene has CDR1 MNHDT and CDR2 YYDKIL. This CDR3 has 13 amino acids. The covered CDR3 bases are TGTGCTAGCAGTAGGGACAGGGGGACT. It is translated as CASSRDRGT. The entire CDR3 reads CASSRDRGTEQFF.

This clone was detected only a few times. Gene labels here are mouse ones. Read data end 4 residues before the CDR3 end; the end is taken from the germline J gene. The gene calls are TRBV31 and TRBJ2-1; possibly TRBD1 for D (6 bases). Germline V gene lookup returns CDR1 GKSSPN and CDR2 SITVG. This CDR3 is built from 14 residues. V was cut by 5 bases and J by 2 bases, with 13 bases left in between. CDR3 loop: CAWEGTRDYAEQFF. Partial CDR3 DNA: TGTGCCTGGGAGGGGACAAGGGACTATGCT.

Worth noting for this clone: Gene labels here are mouse ones. Sequencing ends 4 residues short of the CDR3 end; the germline J gene provides the rest. Other DNA sequences of this sample code for an identical CDR3. This chain links TRBV1 with TRBJ2-1; 7 bases map to TRBD2. CDR1 and CDR2 from the germline V gene are NSQYPW and LRSPGD (reference sequence). The CDR3 contains 16 residues. V lost 1 base and J lost 0; bases outside the gene matches: 3. The CDR3 is CTCSAGLGDNYAEQFF. The sequenced CDR3 bases are TGCACCTGCAGTGCAGGGCTGGGGGATAACTATGCT.

As regards this clone: Mouse gene names apply. Read data end 4 residues before the CDR3 end; the end is taken from the germline J gene. Other DNA sequences in this specimen translate into the identical CDR3. The chain joins TRBV17 to TRBJ2-7; TRBD2 matches at 7 bases. The CDR3 covers 15 residues. V shed 1 base, J shed 0 bases, and the junction held 3 bases outside the gene matches. Germline V lookup: CDR1 MNHDT, CDR2 YYDKIL. The DNA read from the CDR3 is TGTGCTAGCAGTAGAGGGGGGGGGAGCTCCTAT. Its translation: CASSRGGGSSY. The CDR3 reads in full as CASSRGGGSSYEQYF.

Concerning this clone: The gene symbols are mouse symbols. Read coverage stops 4 residues before the CDR3 terminus; the germline J gene supplies the remainder. This chain links TRBV31 with TRBJ2-1, with a tentative D call TRBD2 (7 bases). The V gene's germline CDR1 is GKSSPN and CDR2 SITVG. The CDR3 loop spans 15 amino acids. V gave up 0 bases and J gave up 6 bases, with 15 bases separating them. The DNA read from the CDR3 is TGTGCCTGGAGTCTAGAGGGGGGCGCGACTGCT. Its translation: CAWSLEGGATA. The entire CDR3 protein reads CAWSLEGGATAEQFF.